The sequence of this T cell receptor beta chain was determined in a study of blood T cell repertoires in COVID-19. Study overall: The samples span acute and convalescent COVID-19 from the United States, Italy and Spain. T cells, B-cell-depleted T cells, or PBMCs provided the cDNA or gDNA that served as material.

The CDR3 covers 16 residues. Germline V CDR1 and CDR2: MNHNY, SVGAGI (reference sequence). Trimming shortened V by 0 bases and J by 1 base, and 13 bases separated the two germline ends. As processed by the authors: Using reference gene primer amplification, nucleated cell counts were estimated. Data came from immunoSEQ multiplex PCR; TCRdb stores just in-frame clones and leaves some out. D and trimming were read from the DNA, whereas the V and J calls and clone size are those reported in that table. Of about 250,000 clones listed, about four fifths are singletons. Sequences were obtained from peripheral blood. The receptor was isolated from an older man with acute or convalescent COVID-19. This rearrangement joins TRBV6-6 to TRBJ2-7; the D gene is possibly TRBD1 (5 bases). The CDR3 DNA is TGTGCCAGCAGTTACTCGAATCAAGGGGAATCCTACGAGCAGTACTTC. As protein: CASSYSNQGESYEQYF.